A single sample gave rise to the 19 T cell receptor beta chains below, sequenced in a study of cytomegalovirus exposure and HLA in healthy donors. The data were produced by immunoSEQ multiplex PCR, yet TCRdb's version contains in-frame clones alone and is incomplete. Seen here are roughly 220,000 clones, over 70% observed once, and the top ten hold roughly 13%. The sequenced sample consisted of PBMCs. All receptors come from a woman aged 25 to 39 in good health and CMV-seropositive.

CDR3 in amino acids: CASSDVEAAVETEAFF. The CDR3 DNA is TGCGCCAGCAGTGACGTGGAGGCCGCAGTGGAGACTGAAGCTTTCTTT. V gene TRBV10-1 combines with J gene TRBJ1-1; D unresolved. The ends were cut back, 3 bases at V and 5 bases at J, with 19 bases in the middle. The CDR3 has 16 amino acids. The V gene's germline CDR1 is WNHNN and CDR2 SYGVQD (reference sequence).

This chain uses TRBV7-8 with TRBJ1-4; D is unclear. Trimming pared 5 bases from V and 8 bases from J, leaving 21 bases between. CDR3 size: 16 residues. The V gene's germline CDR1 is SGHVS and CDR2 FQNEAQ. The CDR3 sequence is CASSQPQVALREKLFF. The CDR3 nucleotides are TGTGCCAGCAGCCAACCCCAGGTGGCTCTAAGGGAAAAACTGTTTTTT.

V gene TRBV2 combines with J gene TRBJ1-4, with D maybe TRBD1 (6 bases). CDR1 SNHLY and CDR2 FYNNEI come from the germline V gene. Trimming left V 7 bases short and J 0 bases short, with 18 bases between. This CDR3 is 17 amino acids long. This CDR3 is CASNRGSQGPTNEKLFF. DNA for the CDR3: TGTGCCAGCAATCGAGGCTCACAGGGCCCAACTAATGAAAAACTGTTTTTT.

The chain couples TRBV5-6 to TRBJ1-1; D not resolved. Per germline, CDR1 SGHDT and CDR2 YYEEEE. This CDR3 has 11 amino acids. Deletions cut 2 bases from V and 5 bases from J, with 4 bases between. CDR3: CASSFVTEAFF. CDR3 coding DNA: TGTGCCAGCAGCTTCGTTACTGAAGCTTTCTTT. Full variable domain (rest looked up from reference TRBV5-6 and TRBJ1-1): DAGVTQSPTHLIKTRGQQVTLRCSPKSGHDTVSWYQQALGQGPQFIFQYYEEEERQRGNFPDRFSGHQFPNYSSELNVNALLLGDSALYLCASSFVTEAFFGQGTRLTVV.

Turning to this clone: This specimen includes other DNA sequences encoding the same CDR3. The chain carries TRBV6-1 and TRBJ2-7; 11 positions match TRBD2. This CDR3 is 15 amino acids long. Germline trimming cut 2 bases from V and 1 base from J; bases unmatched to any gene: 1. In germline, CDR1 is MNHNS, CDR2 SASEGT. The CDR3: CASSERTSGSYEQYF. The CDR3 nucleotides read TGTGCCAGCAGTGAAAGGACTAGCGGGTCCTACGAGCAGTACTTC.

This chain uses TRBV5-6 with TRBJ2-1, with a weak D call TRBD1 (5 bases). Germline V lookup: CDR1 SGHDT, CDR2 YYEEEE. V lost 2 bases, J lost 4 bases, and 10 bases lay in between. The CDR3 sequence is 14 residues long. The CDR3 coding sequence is TGTGCCAGCAGCTTCCAGGGTGGGTACAATGAGCAGTTCTTC. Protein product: CASSFQGGYNEQFF.

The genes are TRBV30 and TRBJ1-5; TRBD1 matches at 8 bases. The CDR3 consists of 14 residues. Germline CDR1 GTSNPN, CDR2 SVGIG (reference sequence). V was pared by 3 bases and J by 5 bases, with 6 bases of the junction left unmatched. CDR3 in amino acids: CAWRRGQGDQPQHF. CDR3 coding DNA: TGTGCCTGGAGGAGAGGACAGGGTGATCAGCCCCAGCATTTT. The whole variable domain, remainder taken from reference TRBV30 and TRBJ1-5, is SQTIHQWPATLVQPVGSPLSLECTVEGTSNPNLYWYRQAAGRGLQLLFYSVGIGQISSEVPQNLSASRPQDRQFILSSKKLLLSDSGFYLCAWRRGQGDQPQHFGDGTRLSIL.

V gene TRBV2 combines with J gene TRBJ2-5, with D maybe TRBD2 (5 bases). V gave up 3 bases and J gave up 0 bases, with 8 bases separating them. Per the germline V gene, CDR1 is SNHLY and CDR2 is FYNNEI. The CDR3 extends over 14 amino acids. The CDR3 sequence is CASSEEEYQETQYF. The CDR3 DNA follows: TGTGCCAGCAGTGAGGAGGAGTACCAAGAGACCCAGTACTTC.

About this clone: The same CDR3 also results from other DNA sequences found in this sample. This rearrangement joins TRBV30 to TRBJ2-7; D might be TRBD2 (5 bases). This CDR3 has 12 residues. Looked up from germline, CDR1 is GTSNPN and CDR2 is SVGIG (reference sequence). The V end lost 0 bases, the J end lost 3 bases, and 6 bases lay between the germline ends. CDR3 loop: CAWSVSGYEQYF. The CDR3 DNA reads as TGTGCCTGGAGTGTAAGCGGCTACGAGCAGTACTTC.

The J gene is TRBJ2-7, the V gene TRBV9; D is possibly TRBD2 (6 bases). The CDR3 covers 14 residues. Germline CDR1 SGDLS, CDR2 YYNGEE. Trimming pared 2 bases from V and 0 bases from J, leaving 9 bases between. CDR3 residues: CASSVSSVSYEQYF. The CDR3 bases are TGTGCCAGCAGCGTCTCTAGCGTCTCCTACGAGCAGTACTTC.

The CDR3 coding sequence is TGCGCCAGCAGCGGTGGGGGCTCTGGAAACACCATATATTTT. Residues: CASSGGGSGNTIYF. V and J are TRBV5-1 and TRBJ1-3, with D possibly TRBD1 on 5 matching bases. V was trimmed by 4 bases and J by 0 bases, leaving 8 bases between them. CDR1 and CDR2 from the germline V gene are SGHRS and YFSETQ. The CDR3 is 14 amino acids.

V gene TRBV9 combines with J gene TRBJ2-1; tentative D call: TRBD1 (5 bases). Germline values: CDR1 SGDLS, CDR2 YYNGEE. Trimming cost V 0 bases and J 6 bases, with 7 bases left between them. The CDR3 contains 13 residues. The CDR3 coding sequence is TGTGCCAGCAGCGTAGCAGGGCGCAATGAGCAGTTCTTC. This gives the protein CASSVAGRNEQFF.

CDR3 DNA: TGTGCCAGTACCCTGGAGGTAGGAGGTGAAAAACTGTTTTTT. Translated: CASTLEVGGEKLFF. The chain links TRBV19 to TRBJ1-4, with unresolved D. V was clipped by 7 bases and J by 7 bases, with 16 bases between them. Germline CDR1 and CDR2: LNHDA and SQIVND (reference sequence). The CDR3 extends over 14 amino acids.

CDR3 residues: CAWSGRRTEGYTF. The CDR3 bases are TGTGCCTGGAGTGGCCGCCGGACGGAGGGCTACACCTTC. This rearrangement joins TRBV30 to TRBJ1-2; D remains unclear. Germline-derived CDR1 and CDR2 are GTSNPN and SVGIG (reference sequence). V dropped 1 base and J dropped 8 bases, with 14 bases sitting between them. The CDR3 contains 13 residues.

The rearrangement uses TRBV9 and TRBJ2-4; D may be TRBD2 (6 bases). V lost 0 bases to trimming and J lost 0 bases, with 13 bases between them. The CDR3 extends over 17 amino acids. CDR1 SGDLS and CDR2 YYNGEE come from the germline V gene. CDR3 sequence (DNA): TGTGCCAGCAGCGTAGTTTTTGGGAGGTTAGCCAAAAACATTCAGTACTTC. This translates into CASSVVFGRLAKNIQYF.

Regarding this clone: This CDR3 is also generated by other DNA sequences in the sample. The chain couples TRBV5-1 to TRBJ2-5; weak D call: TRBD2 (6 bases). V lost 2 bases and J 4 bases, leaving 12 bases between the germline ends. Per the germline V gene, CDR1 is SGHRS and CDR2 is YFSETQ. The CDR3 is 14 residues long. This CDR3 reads CASSLGQGGETQYF. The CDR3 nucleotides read TGCGCCAGCAGCTTAGGGCAGGGAGGAGAGACCCAGTACTTC.

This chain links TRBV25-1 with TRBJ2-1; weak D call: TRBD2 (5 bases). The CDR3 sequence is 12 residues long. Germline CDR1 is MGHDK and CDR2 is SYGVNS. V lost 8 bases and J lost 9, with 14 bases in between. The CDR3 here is CASSVGSPEQFF. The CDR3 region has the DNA TGTGCCAGCTCAGTGGGGAGTCCTGAGCAGTTCTTC.

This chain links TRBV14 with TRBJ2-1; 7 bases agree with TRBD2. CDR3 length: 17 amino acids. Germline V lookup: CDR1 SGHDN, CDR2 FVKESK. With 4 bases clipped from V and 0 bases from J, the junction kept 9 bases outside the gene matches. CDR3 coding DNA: TGTGCCAGCAGCCCTTCTAGCGGACGGAGCTCCTACAATGAGCAGTTCTTC. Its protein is CASSPSSGRSSYNEQFF.

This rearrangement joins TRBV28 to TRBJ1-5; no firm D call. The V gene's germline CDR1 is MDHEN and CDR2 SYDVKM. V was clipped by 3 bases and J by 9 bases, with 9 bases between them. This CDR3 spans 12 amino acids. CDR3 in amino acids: CASSLAVRPQHF. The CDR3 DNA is TGTGCCAGCAGTTTGGCAGTCCGGCCCCAGCATTTT.